This TCR beta chain was observed in a study of CD4+ T cells in melanoma. TCRdb's table, derived via immunoSEQ multiplex PCR, lists solely in-frame clones and lacks some. The sample carries 15,000 to 20,000 clones, around 85% recorded once. Looked up from germline, CDR1 is SGHRS and CDR2 is YFSETQ. The CDR3 loop spans 16 amino acids. V lost 2 bases and J lost 1, with 16 bases in between. Study outcomes and limitations: Diverse differentiation states were reported for melanoma neoantigen-specific CD4+ T cells. CD8+ T cell, macrophage and B cell function reportedly correlated with neoantigen-specific CD4+ T cells.

This clone was observed once. Antigen unknown. The sample was cells from a culture (not recorded whether cultured in vitro). This sequence was found in a human donor with melanoma. The chain employs TRBV5-1 and TRBJ2-7; D is perhaps TRBD1 (6 bases). The CDR3 here is CASSFYPDSPSYEQYF. The CDR3 DNA reads TGCGCCAGCAGCTTTTATCCGGACAGTCCGTCCTACGAGCAGTACTTC.